This TCR beta chain is from a study of blood T cell repertoires in COVID-19. In the study overall: Italy, Spain and the United States were the sources of the convalescent and acute COVID-19 samples.

Source study methods: Quantification of nucleated cells was approximated via reference gene primer amplification. Libraries were prepared by immunoSEQ multiplex PCR; TCRdb keeps only in-frame clonotypes and omits some of them. The V and J calls and clone size were taken over from that table, and D and trimming were inferred from the DNA. The table includes fewer than 250,000 clones, 80% to 90% detected once. Sequencing was carried out using PBMCs or T cells enriched from blood (not recorded which). This sequence originates from a woman in her 40s with acute COVID-19.

The DNA of the CDR3 is TGTGCCATCAGTGGTTCCGGGACAGGGAGATCATCATGGGGGACAGATACGCAGTATTTT. Its translation: CAISGSGTGRSSWGTDTQYF. This chain uses TRBV10-3 with TRBJ2-3; 9 nucleotides line up with TRBD1. V shed 4 bases, J shed 3 bases, and the junction held 20 bases outside the gene matches. CDR1 and CDR2 (germline): ENHRY, SYGVKD. CDR3 size: 20 residues.